This T cell receptor beta chain was sequenced in a study of T cell responses to AZD1222 COVID-19 vaccine listed by TCRdb under 2021. Background for the entire study: AZD1222 recipients with second doses at about 4 weeks or about 12 weeks were pooled, because spike-specific TCR depth and breadth did not differ between schedules. TCR sequencing covered roughly 230 trial participants: 200 to 220 given two doses of AZD1222 and 26 given two doses of MenACWY control vaccine. Trial participants were enrolled into age subgroups of 18-55, 56-69 and 70-plus years, which contained about 150, 27 and 61 TCR-sequenced participants, respectively.

Findings and caveats that apply to the study as a whole: Because no samples from the day 14 peak response were available, repertoires could be characterized only after the peak T cell response. After two AZD1222 doses, both the breadth and the depth of spike-specific TCRs were significantly higher than at day 0 and than in MenACWY recipients. Most participants were white British and females outnumbered males, and the authors suggested that clonal diversity may have been underestimated. Nearly half of unique spike-specific TCRs reportedly recognized epitopes outside regions mutated in the B.1.351 and B.1.1.7 variants. The 56-69-year group was small, and its depth increase did not reach significance, likely because of low power. Vaccine-associated CD4 TCRs spanned the whole spike protein, with dominant responses in regions 160-218 and 743-854. Conclusions about previously exposed vaccinees are limited because only 5 or 6 AZD1222 recipients were SARS-CoV-2 seropositive at baseline.

The germline ends are 20 bases apart after V is trimmed by 9 bases and J by 2 bases. Via the germline V gene, CDR1 is WSHSY and CDR2 SAAADI. From its cysteine to its phenylalanine, the CDR3 spans 15 amino acids. Of the read, only the CDR3 DNA is kept; its 45 bases are in frame from base 1. The meaning of the sample's time point label: baseline before first vaccination. The vaccinee samples were drawn from two UK trials, COV001 and COV002, one of which was a single-blind randomized controlled phase 2/3 trial testing AZD1222 (ChAdOx1 nCoV-19) in healthy adults. For TCRbeta chain sequencing, PBMC samples were collected from trial participants at day 0 and at day 28 after the second dose. In regard to this clone: Its recognized antigen is unknown. No clone much larger than this one lies a single base away; base qualities are absent.

The CDR3 regions of human TCRbeta chains were analyzed by immunosequencing. The study's processing was this. Repertoire TCRs were matched against a reference library of SARS-CoV-2-specific TCRs generated with the MIRA antigen-specificity platform. Breadth meant the fraction of unique TCRs that were SARS-CoV-2-associated, whereas depth meant the fraction of total T cells that were SARS-CoV-2-associated. Using the MIRA data, each spike-specific TCR was assigned both to the spike region to which the TCR was reactive and to a CD4 or CD8 class. Log10-transformed breadth and depth values were compared by one-way ANOVA with Sidak's multiple comparisons tests. Entries here come from immuneACCESS through TCRdb and include only in-frame sequences with V and J called. Some clones fail to appear in such tables; in the studies checked, an unresolved V gene covers under half of the shortfall, and the cause of the remainder is unknown. D and trimming come from the DNA, and the V and J calls and clone size come from that table. The sample table lists about 190,000 clones, about nine tenths of them with a count of one. The ten largest make up 0.99% of the sample.

The TCR was taken from an adult in good health. Sequenced material: peripheral blood, taken on day 0 of AZD1222 vaccination. The sequence joins TRBV10-2 to TRBJ2-7; perhaps TRBD1 is the D gene, with 6 bases matching. The CDR3 region reads CASQVAQGNTYEQYF. In nucleotide form, the sequence is TGCGCCAGTCAGGTCGCTCAGGGGAACACCTACGAGCAGTACTTC.